The sequence of this TCR beta chain was determined in a study of blood T cell repertoires in COVID-19. Study in general: Italy, Spain and the United States were the sources of the convalescent and acute COVID-19 samples. T cells, B-cell-depleted T cells, or PBMCs supplied cDNA or gDNA.

The CDR3 loop spans 13 amino acids. V lost 4 bases and J lost 3, with 10 bases in between. The germline V gene has CDR1 SGHNT and CDR2 YYREEE (reference sequence). As handled by the study authors: Researchers report that nucleated cell counts were estimated from reference gene primer amplification. The table came from immunoSEQ multiplex PCR; TCRdb's copy has only in-frame clones and leaves some out. V and J calls plus clone size are reproduced from that table; the DNA served to infer D and trimming. The sample lists 45,000 to 60,000 clones; approximately 84% were seen once. This sequence originates from a man in his fifties with acute or convalescent COVID-19. The rearrangement links TRBV5-4 to TRBJ2-5; D may be TRBD1 (6 bases). The source material was peripheral blood. The CDR3 loop is CASSEQGKETQYF. For the CDR3, the DNA is TGTGCCAGCAGCGAACAGGGAAAAGAGACCCAGTACTTC.